This TCR beta chain originates from a study of T cells in localized non-small cell lung cancer. In this sample, this clone turned up a few times. The antigen remains unidentified. Findings of the study overall: In adjacent lung, a median roughly 60 of the top 100 tumor clones were found.

This CDR3 contains 16 residues. The V gene's germline CDR1 is SSHAT and CDR2 FNYEAQ (reference sequence). V lost 3 bases to trimming and J lost 11 bases; unmatched junction nucleotides: 17. Profiling relied on immunoSEQ multiplex PCR, and the TCRdb table lists in-frame clones only, not all of them. The table lists about 3,400 clones, under 30% of them singletons. V gene TRBV7-7 combines with J gene TRBJ1-1; 8 nucleotides match TRBD1. Sequencing used lung tumor tissue, obtained before any cancer treatment. This TCR was sampled from a female donor of 60 years or more with stage I lung adenocarcinoma. CDR3 sequence: CASSFSLGTGPSHAFF. CDR3 nucleotides: TGTGCCAGCAGCTTCAGTTTAGGGACAGGTCCTAGTCACGCTTTCTTT. The whole variable domain, filled in from reference TRBV7-7 and TRBJ1-1, reads GAGVSQSPRYKVTKRGQDVTLRCDPISSHATLYWYQQALGQGPEFLTYFNYEAQPDKSGLPSDRFSAERPEGSISTLTIQRTEQRDSAMYRCASSFSLGTGPSHAFFGQGTRLTVV.